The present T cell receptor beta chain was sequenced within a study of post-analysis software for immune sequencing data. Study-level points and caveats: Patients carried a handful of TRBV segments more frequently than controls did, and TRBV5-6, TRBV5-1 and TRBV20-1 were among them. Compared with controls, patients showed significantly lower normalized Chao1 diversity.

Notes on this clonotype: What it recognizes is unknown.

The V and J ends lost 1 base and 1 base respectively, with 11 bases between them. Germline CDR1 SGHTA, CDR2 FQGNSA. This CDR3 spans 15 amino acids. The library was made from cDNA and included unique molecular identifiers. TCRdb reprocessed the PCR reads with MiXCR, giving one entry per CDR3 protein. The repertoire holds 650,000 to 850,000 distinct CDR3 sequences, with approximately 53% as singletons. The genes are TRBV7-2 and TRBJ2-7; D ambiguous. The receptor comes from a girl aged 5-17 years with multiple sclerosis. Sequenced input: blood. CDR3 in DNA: TGTGCCAGCAGCTTAGGGTATGACGGGTCCTACGAGCAGTACTTC. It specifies CASSLGYDGSYEQYF.